This T cell receptor beta chain comes out of a study of cytomegalovirus exposure and HLA in healthy donors. Study conclusions and caveats: At a 0.05 false discovery rate, a later analysis found 16,951 TCR beta sequences to be associated with HLA alleles. Most CMV-associated TCR beta chains were later found to appear HLA-restricted.

PCR primers comprised 60 Vbeta and 13 Jbeta primers. The method was immunoSEQ multiplex PCR; TCRdb's version includes in-frame clones alone and lacks a portion of them. The profile shows approximately 170,000 clones, 80% to 85% of them singletons. Germline CDR1 SGDLS, CDR2 YYNGEE. CDR3 length equals 15 residues. With 4 bases clipped from V and 7 bases from J, the junction kept 5 bases outside the gene matches. As for this clone: Its antigen is currently unknown.

The V gene is TRBV9, the J gene TRBJ1-6; 10 nucleotides match TRBD1. Sequenced input: PBMCs. The source of this sequence is a man over 45 in good health and CMV-seropositive. The CDR3 coding sequence is TGTGCCAGCAGCCCCCGGACAGGGGGAAATTCACCCCTCCACTTT. Protein: CASSPRTGGNSPLHF.